The 13 T cell receptor beta chains presented below share a single source sample, sequenced in a study of CD8 T cells in Susac syndrome. Roughly 0.45 to 1 ug RNA was reverse transcribed with random hexamers. TCRdb fed the immunoSEQ multiplex PCR reads into MiXCR, producing one record per CDR3 protein. Of about 250,000 distinct CDR3 sequences listed, just under 95% are singletons. Material for sequencing was CD4+ T cells from PBMCs. These receptors originate from a human donor with multiple sclerosis.

The chain carries TRBV6-6 and TRBJ2-1; TRBD2 matches at 7 bases. Germline V gene data show CDR1 as MNHNY and CDR2 as SVGAGI (reference sequence). The CDR3 length is 13 residues. Trimming at V came to 2 bases and at J to 6 bases, leaving 1 base not matched to a gene. CDR3 bases: TGTGCCAGCAGTTACGGGGGGGGCAATGAGCAGTTCTTC. This encodes CASSYGGGNEQFF.

The gene calls are TRBV15 and TRBJ1-1; a possible D gene is TRBD1 (5 bases). Per germline, CDR1 LNHNV and CDR2 YYDKDF (reference sequence). The CDR3 spans 13 residues. V was shortened by 7 bases and J by 3 bases, with 12 bases between the two germline ends. The CDR3 protein is CATTGNRYTEAFF. The CDR3 nucleotides are TGTGCCACCACCGGGAACAGGTACACTGAAGCTTTCTTT. Supplemented by reference TRBV15 and TRBJ1-1, the full variable domain reads DAMVIQNPRYQVTQFGKPVTLSCSQTLNHNVMYWYQQKSSQAPKLLFHYYDKDFNNEADTPDNFQSRRPNTSFCFLDIRSPGLGDTAMYLCATTGNRYTEAFFGQGTRLTVV.

The chain employs TRBV4-1 and TRBJ2-7, with 7 positions matching TRBD1. Germline V gene lookup returns CDR1 MGHRA and CDR2 YSYEKL. The J segment lost 3 bases and the V segment lost 0 bases, leaving 5 bases of the junction unmatched. The CDR3 contains 15 residues. DNA for the CDR3: TGCGCCAGCAGCCAAGACCCCGACAGGGTCTACGAGCAGTACTTC. As protein: CASSQDPDRVYEQYF.

This clonotype has a single count. The chain uses TRBV23-1 and TRBJ1-2; perhaps TRBD1 as D (5 bases). TRBV23-1 is labeled an ORF, and its function is uncertain. This CDR3 contains 14 residues. Trimming pared 2 bases from V and 0 bases from J, leaving 7 bases between. CDR3 DNA: TGCGCCAGCAGTCAACCGGGGGCTAACTATGGCTACACCTTC. This encodes CASSQPGANYGYTF.

The chain has TRBV29-1 and TRBJ1-2; a possible D gene is TRBD1 (5 bases). This CDR3 contains 12 residues. The germline gives CDR1 SQVTM, CDR2 ANQGSEA. Between the trimmed V and J ends, which lost 7 bases and 3 bases, there was a span of 12 bases. The DNA for the CDR3 is TGCAGCGCTATGGGGGGGGACTATGGCTACACCTTC. This translates into CSAMGGDYGYTF.

The chain links TRBV10-3 to TRBJ2-2, with D perhaps TRBD2 (6 bases). V was trimmed by 9 bases and J by 4 bases, leaving 12 bases between them. The length of the CDR3 is 13 residues. From germline, CDR1 is ENHRY and CDR2 SYGVKD. In DNA, the CDR3 is TGTGCCATGCAGGGAGCGGGCACCGGGGAGCTGTTTTTT. It codes for CAMQGAGTGELFF.

The chain joins TRBV5-1 to TRBJ2-5; TRBD2 matches 7 bases. The CDR3 sequence is 16 residues long. The V and J ends lost 0 bases and 5 bases, in that order; junction bases with no gene match: 10. The germline V gene encodes CDR1 SGHRS and CDR2 YFSETQ. CDR3 coding DNA: TGCGCCAGCAGCTTGGGTGGACTAGGAATGCTTGAGACCCAGTACTTC. It encodes CASSLGGLGMLETQYF.

This clonotype has a single count. This chain joins TRBV10-3 and TRBJ1-1, with D maybe TRBD1 (5 bases). In germline, CDR1 is ENHRY, CDR2 SYGVKD. This CDR3 is 14 amino acids long. V was clipped by 11 bases and J by 1 base, with 17 bases between them. CDR3 residues: CASRGGAENTEAFF. CDR3 sequence (DNA): TGTGCCTCCCGAGGCGGGGCAGAGAACACTGAAGCTTTCTTT.

This clonotype has just a few counts. The CDR3 region has the DNA TGTGCCAGCAGCCGAAGGACAGATTCACCCCTCCACTTT. This translates into CASSRRTDSPLHF. The J gene is TRBJ1-6, the V gene TRBV7-8; maybe TRBD1 (6 bases). With 5 bases removed from V and 8 bases from J, the gap between germline ends came to 10 bases. Germline lookup yields CDR1 SGHVS and CDR2 FQNEAQ. This CDR3 comprises 13 residues.

This chain connects TRBV19 to TRBJ1-2; 7 nucleotides line up with TRBD1. Germline-derived CDR1 and CDR2 are LNHDA and SQIVND (reference sequence). Trimming cost V 6 bases and J 3 bases; bases outside gene matches: 7. This CDR3 has 14 amino acids. The DNA for the CDR3 is TGTGCCAGTAGAGTAAGCGGGACAGACTATGGCTACACCTTC. Protein product: CASRVSGTDYGYTF.

This clonotype has only a few counts. The chain links TRBV12-3 or TRBV12-4 to TRBJ1-5; TRBD1 agrees at 11 bases. After removal of 6 bases from V and 7 bases from J, the junction contained 8 bases not matched to a gene. This CDR3 is 15 amino acids long. The CDR3 spells CASSLGQGARQPQHF. Written as DNA, the CDR3 is TGTGCCAGCAGCCTAGGACAGGGGGCGAGGCAGCCCCAGCATTTT.

The genes are TRBV7-8 and TRBJ2-7, with no clear D. CDR3 length: 16 residues. V dropped 5 bases and J dropped 0 bases, with 17 bases sitting between them. Germline CDR1 and CDR2: SGHVS and FQNEAQ. This CDR3 reads CASSRYGVGVSYEQYF. CDR3 nucleotides: TGTGCCAGCAGCCGATATGGCGTTGGGGTCTCCTACGAGCAGTACTTC. Using reference TRBV7-8 and TRBJ2-7 for the parts outside the CDR3, the full variable domain is GAGVSQSPRYKVAKRGQDVALRCDPISGHVSLFWYQQALGQGPEFLTYFQNEAQLDKSGLPSDRFFAERPEGSVSTLKIQRTQQEDSAVYLCASSRYGVGVSYEQYFGPGTRLTVT.

V usage is TRBV5-4 and J usage is TRBJ2-1, with 8 nucleotides matching TRBD2. Per the germline V gene, CDR1 is SGHNT and CDR2 is YYREEE (reference sequence). This CDR3 has 15 amino acids. V lost 0 bases and J lost 6; bases outside the gene matches: 5. Written as DNA, the CDR3 is TGTGCCAGCAGCTTGGCGGGGGGGGCTGGCAATGAGCAGTTCTTC. Translating gives CASSLAGGAGNEQFF. The full variable domain, in which reference TRBV5-4 and TRBJ2-1 provide the parts outside the CDR3, is ETGVTQSPTHLIKTRGQQVTLRCSSQSGHNTVSWYQQALGQGPQFIFQYYREEENGRGNFPPRFSGLQFPNYSSELNVNALELDDSALYLCASSLAGGAGNEQFFGPGTRLTVL.